Shown below are 27 T cell receptor beta chains from a single sample sequenced in a study of human T cells and chemical hapten exposure. MiXCR, applied by TCRdb to the RACE reads, yields one record per CDR3 protein. Of roughly 260,000 distinct CDR3 sequences in the sample, 7.5% to 9% are singletons; the top ten hold approximately 2.3%. Noted time point: pre-sensitization, week 0. Noted treatment: therapeutic diphenylcyclopropenone sensitization with weekly scalp DPC. The material was whole blood, obtained in connection with sensitization to the hapten diphenylcyclopropenone (DPC). These receptors originate from a woman aged 40 to 49 with alopecia areata. Some clones in this sample may be carry-over from other donors' samples.

This clonotype was found a few times. The rearrangement links TRBV6-2 or TRBV6-3 to TRBJ2-3; a possible D gene is TRBD2 (6 bases). Looked up from germline, CDR1 is MNHEY and CDR2 is SVGEGT. The V end was cut by 6 bases, the J end by 2 bases, with 15 bases between. The CDR3 spans 15 residues. The CDR3 DNA reads TGTGCCAGCAGGCCGGGACTGTCAATCACAGATACGCAGTATTTT. This encodes CASRPGLSITDTQYF.

This clonotype was picked up a small number of times. The rearrangement joins TRBV28 to TRBJ2-1; no clear D. The germline V and J ends were trimmed by 4 bases and 2 bases, with 12 bases remaining between them. The CDR3 has 15 residues. Germline V gene lookup returns CDR1 MDHEN and CDR2 SYDVKM. This CDR3 reads CASSSLAETYNEQFF. The CDR3 region has the DNA TGTGCCAGCAGTTCCCTCGCAGAGACCTACAATGAGCAGTTCTTC. Drawing the rest from reference TRBV28 and TRBJ2-1, the complete variable domain is DVKVTQSSRYLVKRTGEKVFLECVQDMDHENMFWYRQDPGLGLRLIYFSYDVKMKEKGDIPEGYSVSREKKERFSLILESASTNQTSMYLCASSSLAETYNEQFFGPGTRLTVL.

On this clonotype itself: This may arise from a read error, as a much more abundant clone is one base away. This CDR3 fails to terminate in the conserved phenylalanine or tryptophan, so it likely reflects a read error. This sequence joins TRBV7-3 and TRBJ2-1; D gene unclear. The V end was cut by 0 bases, the J end by 8 bases, with 14 bases between. CDR3 length: 15 residues. The germline V gene encodes CDR1 SGHTA and CDR2 FQGTGA. CDR3 sequence (DNA): TGTGCCAGCAGCTTAACGTGGGTCCAGCCCCATGAGCAGTTCTTG. Its protein is CASSLTWVQPHEQFL.

This rearrangement joins TRBV6-6 to TRBJ1-1, with 9 positions matching TRBD1. The CDR3 runs 13 residues. With V trimmed by 8 bases and J by 10 bases, 11 bases remained unmatched. The germline V gene has CDR1 MNHNY and CDR2 SVGAGI (reference sequence). The CDR3 DNA reads as TGTGCCAGCGTGACCCCCGGGACAGGGCCAGCTTTCTTT. It is translated as CASVTPGTGPAFF.

This clonotype appeared many times. The chain has TRBV5-1 and TRBJ2-7, with D unresolved. Germline CDR1 is SGHRS and CDR2 is YFSETQ. The V and J ends lost 4 bases and 6 bases respectively, with 14 bases between them. This CDR3 has 13 amino acids. The DNA for the CDR3 is TGCGCCAGCAGCCCCCTCCCCTTCGGCGAGCAGTACTTC. Protein product: CASSPLPFGEQYF.

This clonotype was counted ten times or more. The V and J genes are TRBV10-3 and TRBJ2-3; 7 positions match TRBD2. The CDR3 has 15 residues. CDR1 and CDR2 from the germline V gene are ENHRY and SYGVKD. The J segment lost 4 bases and the V segment lost 4 bases, leaving 8 bases of the junction unmatched. The CDR3 coding sequence is TGTGCCATCAGTGGAGAAGCGGGAATAGCAGATACGCAGTATTTT. This gives the protein CAISGEAGIADTQYF.

This chain joins TRBV20-1 and TRBJ2-7; maybe TRBD2 (6 bases). The CDR3 consists of 12 residues. Germline-derived CDR1 and CDR2 are DFQATT and SNEGSKA (reference sequence). The ends were cut back, 3 bases at V and 2 bases at J, with 8 bases in the middle. CDR3 amino acids: CSASGRTYEQYF. CDR3 DNA sequence: TGCAGTGCTAGCGGGAGAACCTACGAGCAGTACTTC.

This clonotype has ten or more counts. V gene TRBV5-5 combines with J gene TRBJ2-1, with 7 bases that match TRBD1. The CDR3 is 17 residues long. Germline CDR1 SGHKS, CDR2 YYEKEE (reference sequence). Trimming at V came to 3 bases and at J to 0 bases, leaving 9 bases not matched to a gene. Written as DNA, the CDR3 is TGTGCCAGCAGCTGGAACAGGGGCCTGAGCTCCTACAATGAGCAGTTCTTC. Translating gives CASSWNRGLSSYNEQFF.

The chain links TRBV20-1 to TRBJ2-7; no definite D call. Germline V gene sequence: CDR1 DFQATT, CDR2 SNEGSKA (reference sequence). V gave up 1 base and J gave up 6 bases, with 10 bases separating them. CDR3 length: 12 amino acids. CDR3 DNA: TGCAGTGCTAGAGGTCCCTCCGGCGAGCAGTACTTC. Protein: CSARGPSGEQYF.

This clonotype was seen more than once but under ten times. J is TRBJ1-1 and V is TRBV20-1, with 7 positions matching TRBD1. The germline gives CDR1 DFQATT, CDR2 SNEGSKA (reference sequence). This CDR3 is 13 amino acids long. The CDR3 reads CSVKTGWNTEAFF. CDR3 nucleotides: TGCAGCGTTAAGACAGGGTGGAACACTGAAGCTTTCTTT.

This clonotype has more than one count but fewer than ten. The chain couples TRBV7-2 to TRBJ2-7; D is possibly TRBD1 (6 bases). Germline V gene lookup returns CDR1 SGHTA and CDR2 FQGNSA. V gave up 1 base and J gave up 12 bases, with 16 bases separating them. The CDR3 is made up of 13 amino acids. The CDR3 is CASSLVEQGLLYF. In DNA form, the CDR3 reads TGTGCCAGCAGCTTAGTGGAGCAGGGGTTACTGTACTTC.

This clonotype was seen at least ten times. In DNA, the CDR3 is TGTGCCAGCAGCTTAGTCGGTCCGGGCGAGCAGTACTTC. Translation gives CASSLVGPGEQYF. The chain employs TRBV7-2 and TRBJ2-7, with D unclear. The V and J ends lost 1 base and 6 bases respectively, with 10 bases between them. The germline gives CDR1 SGHTA, CDR2 FQGNSA. The CDR3 totals 13 residues.

This clonotype was picked up many times. V is TRBV7-6 and J is TRBJ2-1; 11 positions match TRBD2. The germline gives CDR1 SGHVS, CDR2 FNYEAQ. J gave up 0 bases and V 5 bases, and 3 bases lay outside the gene matches. The CDR3 has 16 residues. The CDR3 sequence is CASSATSGSSYNEQFF. The CDR3 DNA follows: TGTGCCAGCAGCGCCACTAGCGGGAGCTCCTACAATGAGCAGTTCTTC.

J is TRBJ2-2 and V is TRBV18; TRBD1 aligns across 7 bases. The germline V gene has CDR1 KGHSH and CDR2 LQKENI. This CDR3 is 15 amino acids long. With V trimmed by 1 base and J by 4 bases, 3 bases remained unmatched. CDR3 bases: TGTGCCAGCTCACCACAGGGGGCAAGCACCGGGGAGCTGTTTTTT. Translation gives CASSPQGASTGELFF.

This clonotype was detected many times. The chain employs TRBV20-1 and TRBJ2-3; the match to TRBD1 covers 10 bases. V trimming: 5 bases; J trimming: 6 bases; junction bases outside the gene matches: 5. The germline V gene encodes CDR1 DFQATT and CDR2 SNEGSKA (reference sequence). The CDR3 has 13 amino acids. CDR3 sequence: CSADRGRADTQYF. The CDR3 DNA sequence: TGCAGTGCTGACAGGGGGCGCGCGGATACGCAGTATTTT.

This clonotype has only a few counts. V usage is TRBV20-1 and J usage is TRBJ2-4, with 14 bases aligning to TRBD2. V shed 5 bases, J shed 0 bases, and the junction held 0 bases outside the gene matches. CDR1 is DFQATT, CDR2 SNEGSKA, per germline (reference sequence). CDR3 length equals 15 residues. CDR3 DNA sequence: TGCAGTGCTGGGACTAGCGGGAGAGCCAAAAACATTCAGTACTTC. Translation gives CSAGTSGRAKNIQYF.

The DNA for the CDR3 is TGCGCCAGCAGCCAGGGACAGGGCCACTACGAGCAGTACTTC. This gives the protein CASSQGQGHYEQYF. This sequence joins TRBV4-3 and TRBJ2-7; 9 bases align to TRBD1. The CDR3 runs 14 residues. The V gene end was trimmed by 3 bases and the J gene end by 3 bases; junction bases not matched to a gene: 3. The V gene's germline CDR1 is LGHNA and CDR2 YSLEER.

V gene TRBV7-3 combines with J gene TRBJ2-1, with 9 bases aligning to TRBD2. The CDR3 sequence is 15 residues long. The V segment lost 5 bases and the J segment 6 bases; nucleotides outside the gene matches: 8. Germline loops: CDR1 SGHTA, CDR2 FQGTGA. CDR3 loop: CASSIPAGGINEQFF. CDR3 DNA sequence: TGTGCCAGCAGCATCCCAGCGGGAGGAATCAATGAGCAGTTCTTC.

This clonotype showed up just a few times. This chain uses TRBV19 with TRBJ1-5; TRBD1 matches 8 bases. CDR3 length: 13 amino acids. Trimming at V came to 3 bases and at J to 6 bases, leaving 1 base not matched to a gene. Germline values: CDR1 LNHDA, CDR2 SQIVND (reference sequence). The CDR3 DNA reads TGTGCCAGTAGTATCCAGGGGGCTCAGCCCCAGCATTTT. Its translation is CASSIQGAQPQHF.

This rearrangement joins TRBV6-5 to TRBJ2-2; 9 nucleotides align to TRBD1. Trimming cost V 5 bases and J 5 bases; bases outside gene matches: 6. Germline lookup yields CDR1 MNHEY and CDR2 SVGAGI. CDR3 length: 15 residues. DNA of the CDR3: TGTGCCAGCAGTCGTACAGACAGGGGGACCGGGGAGCTGTTTTTT. Protein: CASSRTDRGTGELFF.

This clonotype has a handful of counts. The chain links TRBV5-1 to TRBJ2-7; D might be TRBD1 (5 bases). Germline values: CDR1 SGHRS, CDR2 YFSETQ. CDR3 length equals 15 residues. The ends were cut back, 1 base at V and 4 bases at J, with 15 bases in the middle. CDR3: CASSLLPGLVYEQYF. The DNA for the CDR3 is TGCGCCAGCAGCTTGCTTCCAGGGTTGGTATACGAGCAGTACTTC.

This clonotype has more than one count but fewer than ten. The chain joins TRBV10-3 to TRBJ1-5; TRBD1 matches at 7 bases. Germline-derived CDR1 and CDR2 are ENHRY and SYGVKD. The trim removed 2 bases at V and 4 bases at J, leaving 5 bases unmatched. The CDR3 loop spans 15 amino acids. The CDR3 reads CAISEPGQPNQPQHF. CDR3 nucleotide sequence: TGTGCCATCAGTGAGCCGGGACAGCCTAATCAGCCCCAGCATTTT.

DNA for the CDR3: TGTGCCAGCAGTCGCGCTATGTCCTTCTACGAGCAGTACTTC. Translating it yields CASSRAMSFYEQYF. The V and J genes are TRBV6-5 and TRBJ2-7; no firm D call. Trimming cost V 5 bases and J 3 bases, with 14 bases left between them. Germline loops: CDR1 MNHEY, CDR2 SVGAGI. The CDR3 runs 14 residues.

This rearrangement joins TRBV11-3 to TRBJ2-3; weak D call: TRBD1 (6 bases). The CDR3 extends over 14 amino acids. The V end lost 8 bases, the J end lost 2 bases, and 14 bases lay between the germline ends. Germline values: CDR1 SGHNT, CDR2 YENEEA. CDR3 protein: CASGQQGPTDTQYF. The CDR3, as DNA: TGTGCCAGCGGTCAACAGGGCCCCACAGATACGCAGTATTTT.

This clonotype was counted many times. This chain connects TRBV11-1 to TRBJ2-3, with 7 bases that match TRBD2. CDR1 is SGHAT, CDR2 FQDESV, per germline (reference sequence). The CDR3 spans 17 residues. With 5 bases clipped from V and 2 bases from J, the junction kept 13 bases outside the gene matches. The CDR3 bases are TGTGCCAGCAGCCCCGGCCGGCGGGAGATCTCCACAGATACGCAGTATTTT. Residues: CASSPGRREISTDTQYF. The whole variable domain, filled in from reference TRBV11-1 and TRBJ2-3, reads EAEVAQSPRYKITEKSQAVAFWCDPISGHATLYWYRQILGQGPELLVQFQDESVVDDSQLPKDRFSAERLKGVDSTLKIQPAELGDSAMYLCASSPGRREISTDTQYFGPGTRLTVL.

The table lists this clonotype with a few counts. This sequence joins TRBV4-2 and TRBJ1-4, with TRBD1 identical over 10 bases. Unmatched junction bases numbered 4, after V lost 1 base and J lost 8 bases. The CDR3 is 15 residues long. Per germline, CDR1 LGHNA and CDR2 YNFKEQ. CDR3 nucleotides: TGTGCCAGCAGCCAAGTCGGGACAGGGGAAGAAAAACTGTTTTTT. Protein product: CASSQVGTGEEKLFF.

This clonotype has a count of ten or more. This chain connects TRBV6-1 to TRBJ1-5; D is unclear. The CDR3 runs to 12 residues. V shed 4 bases and J shed 7 bases, with 8 bases lying between them. CDR1 MNHNS and CDR2 SASEGT come from the germline V gene. The DNA for the CDR3 is TGTGCCAGCAGTGCGGGCGGACAGCCCCAGCATTTT. Protein product: CASSAGGQPQHF.